This T cell receptor (beta chain) stems from a study of long-term antiretroviral therapy in people with HIV. Broader study findings: Post-treatment diversity went higher with ART but stayed below transplant donor controls. The study found narrower CDR3 length ranges in HIV repertoires than in controls. Clones showing expansion before ART dominated the repertoire at all time points.

Of note for this clone: The antigen remains unidentified. A read error may produce the germline difference seen at one junction end.

Running of the v3.0 immunoSEQ assay took place at survey level. Sequencing was performed with immunoSEQ multiplex PCR; in TCRdb, only in-frame clones are kept and a portion is missing. The table shows around 24,000 clones, with about 92% occurring only once. The CDR3 has 15 residues. Germline CDR1 reads SSHAT; CDR2 reads FNYEAQ (reference sequence). The clonotype originates from a woman in her thirties or forties with HIV. This sample comprised unsorted PBMCs, obtained 7.6 years after starting antiretroviral therapy. The gene calls are TRBV7-7 and TRBJ2-7; 10 positions agree with TRBD1. In DNA, the CDR3 is TGTGCTAGCAGCCAGGGACAGGGGATAAACTACGAGCAGTACTTC. Translation: CASSQGQGINYEQYF.